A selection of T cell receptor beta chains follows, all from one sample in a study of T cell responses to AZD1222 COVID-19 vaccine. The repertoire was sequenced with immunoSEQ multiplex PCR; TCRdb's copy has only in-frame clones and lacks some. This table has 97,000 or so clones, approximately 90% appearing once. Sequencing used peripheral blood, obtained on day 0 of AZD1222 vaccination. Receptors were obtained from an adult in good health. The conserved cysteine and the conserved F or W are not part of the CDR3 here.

ASGFGSTDTQY | TRBJ2-3 | TRBV12-5
ASSPNLNQPQH | TRBJ1-5 | TRBV3-1/TRBV3-2
ASSWTGGRSTEAF | TRBJ1-1 | TRBV27
ASSLPGKPAQPQH | TRBJ1-5 | TRBV28
ASSLGQNTEAF | TRBJ1-1 | TRBV7-7
ASSQTVGTEYGYT | TRBJ1-2 | TRBV6-2/TRBV6-3
AISESQGDTEAF | TRBJ1-1 | TRBV10-3
ASSDDGPGELF | TRBJ2-2 | TRBV2
ASSQTDYSYGYT | TRBJ1-2 | TRBV4-1
ASSRGQENTEAF | TRBJ1-1 | TRBV3-1/TRBV3-2
ASSLGLAGDEQY | TRBJ2-7 | TRBV3-1/TRBV3-2
ASSPVVHRGRGIEAF | TRBJ1-1 | TRBV18
ASSQVGRGRGSYEQY | TRBJ2-7 | TRBV4-1
ASSQGRVSTEAF | TRBJ1-1 | TRBV4-3
ASSFSASGAGDTQY | TRBJ2-3 | TRBV5-1
ASSLRQGGWETQY | TRBJ2-5 | TRBV5-6
ASSLPGRSNSPLH | TRBJ1-6 | TRBV6-2/TRBV6-3
ASSLGTGTNVLT | TRBJ2-6 | TRBV27
ASSGTFTSEAF | TRBJ1-1 | TRBV2
ASSQDRGYDNEQF | TRBJ2-1 | TRBV3-1/TRBV3-2
ASSEIGINRATGRIRGYT | TRBJ1-2 | TRBV2
ASSQGLAGAGTDTQY | TRBJ2-3 | TRBV11-2
ATSDPWEGYRSGKNIQY | TRBJ2-4 | TRBV24-1
ASGSGVGNQPQH | TRBJ1-5 | TRBV6-5
ASSLAHTHGGRGEKLF | TRBJ1-4 | TRBV5-5
SVGLSPGTGTSGYT | TRBJ1-2 | TRBV29-1
ASSDSTDRPYNEQF | TRBJ2-1 | TRBV6-4
ASSLTDQETQY | TRBJ2-5 | TRBV7-3
ASSSTAGGLGNTIY | TRBJ1-3 | TRBV6-5
SASGVTSNQPQH | TRBJ1-5 | TRBV20-1
ASTARRLTRGERGSNQPQH | TRBJ1-5 | TRBV7-8
ATSRRGGANMAQH | TRBJ1-5 | TRBV15
ASSEATSGGRQPQH | TRBJ1-5 | TRBV6-1
ASSPATSGTQF | TRBJ2-1 | TRBV18
SAQTGAYEQY | TRBJ2-7 | TRBV29-1
ATSTSGDNEQF | TRBJ2-1 | TRBV12-3/TRBV12-4
ASSGSNRGRGTGELF | TRBJ2-2 | TRBV19
ASSLSKNTEAF | TRBJ1-1 | TRBV5-1
ASSRDLSQETQY | TRBJ2-5 | TRBV7-6
ASKKQDSTDTQY | TRBJ2-3 | TRBV6-6
ASSFPNRGELYQPQH | TRBJ1-5 | TRBV28
ASSSLVGNSYEQY | TRBJ2-7 | TRBV7-9
ASRLLAGVDGYT | TRBJ1-2 | TRBV7-6
ASSNSRPFVNTEAF | TRBJ1-1 | TRBV2
ASSGLVFDNEQF | TRBJ2-1 | TRBV19
ASRNTGELF | TRBJ2-2 | TRBV14